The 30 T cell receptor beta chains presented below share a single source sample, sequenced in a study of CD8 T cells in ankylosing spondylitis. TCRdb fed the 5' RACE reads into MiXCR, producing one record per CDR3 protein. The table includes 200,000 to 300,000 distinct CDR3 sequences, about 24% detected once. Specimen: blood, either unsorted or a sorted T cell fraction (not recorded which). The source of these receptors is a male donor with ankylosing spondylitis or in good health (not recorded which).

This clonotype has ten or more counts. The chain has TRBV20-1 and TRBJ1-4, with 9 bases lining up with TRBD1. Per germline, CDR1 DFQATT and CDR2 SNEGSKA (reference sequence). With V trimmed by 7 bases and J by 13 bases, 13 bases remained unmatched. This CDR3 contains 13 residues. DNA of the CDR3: TGCAGTGTTAGCAAATTGGGGACAGGGCGACTGTTTTTT. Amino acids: CSVSKLGTGRLFF.

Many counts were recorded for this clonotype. The CDR3 spells CASSGSNSGNTIYF. Here the CDR3 DNA reads TGCGCCAGCAGTGGGTCTAACTCTGGAAACACCATATATTTT. The chain combines TRBV10-2 with TRBJ1-3; D is unclear. The CDR3 runs 14 residues. Germline V gene lookup returns CDR1 WSHSY and CDR2 SAAADI. V was shortened by 4 bases and J by 0 bases, with 7 bases between the two germline ends.

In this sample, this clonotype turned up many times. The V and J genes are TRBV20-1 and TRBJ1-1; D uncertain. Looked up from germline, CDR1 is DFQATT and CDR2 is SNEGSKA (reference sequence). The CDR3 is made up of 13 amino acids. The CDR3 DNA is TGCAGCTCTCCCTTCCCGGAGGACACTGAAGCTTTCTTT. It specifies CSSPFPEDTEAFF.

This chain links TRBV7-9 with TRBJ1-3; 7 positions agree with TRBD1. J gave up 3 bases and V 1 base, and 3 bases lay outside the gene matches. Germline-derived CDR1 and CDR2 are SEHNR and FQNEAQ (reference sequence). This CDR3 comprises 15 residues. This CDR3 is CASSLDGTDGNTIYF. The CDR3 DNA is TGTGCCAGCAGCTTAGATGGGACAGATGGAAACACCATATATTTT.

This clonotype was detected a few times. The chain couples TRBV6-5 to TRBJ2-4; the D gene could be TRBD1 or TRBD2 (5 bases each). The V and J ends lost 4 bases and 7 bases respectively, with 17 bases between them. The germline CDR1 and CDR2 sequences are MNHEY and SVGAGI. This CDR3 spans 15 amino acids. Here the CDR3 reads CASSSARGLLNIQYF. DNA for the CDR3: TGTGCCAGCAGTTCCGCCCGGGGCCTCCTCAACATTCAGTACTTC.

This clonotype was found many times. CDR3 protein: CASSSQGTDTQYF. The CDR3 coding sequence is TGCGCCAGCAGCTCTCAGGGTACAGATACGCAGTATTTT. The gene calls are TRBV5-1 and TRBJ2-3; weak D call: TRBD1 (5 bases). V dropped 3 bases and J dropped 3 bases, with 8 bases sitting between them. Germline V lookup: CDR1 SGHRS, CDR2 YFSETQ. This CDR3 has 13 amino acids.

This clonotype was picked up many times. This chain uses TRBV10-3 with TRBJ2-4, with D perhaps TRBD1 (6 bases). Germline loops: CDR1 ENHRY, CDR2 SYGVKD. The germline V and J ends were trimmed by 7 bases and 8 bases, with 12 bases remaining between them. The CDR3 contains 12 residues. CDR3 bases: TGTGCCATCAAGGGGGAAGGAGACATTCAGTACTTC. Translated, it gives CAIKGEGDIQYF.

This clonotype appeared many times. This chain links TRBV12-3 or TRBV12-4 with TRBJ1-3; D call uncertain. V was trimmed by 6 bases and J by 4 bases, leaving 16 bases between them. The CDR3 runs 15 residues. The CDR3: CASRSSSYGGNTIYF. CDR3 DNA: TGTGCCAGCAGATCGAGCTCTTACGGCGGAAACACCATATATTTT.

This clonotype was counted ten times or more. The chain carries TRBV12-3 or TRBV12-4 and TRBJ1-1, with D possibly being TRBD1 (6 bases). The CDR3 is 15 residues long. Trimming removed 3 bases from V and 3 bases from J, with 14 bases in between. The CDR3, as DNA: TGTGCCAGCAGTTTTGGGGGCGCGAGGGACACTGAAGCTTTCTTT. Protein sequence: CASSFGGARDTEAFF.

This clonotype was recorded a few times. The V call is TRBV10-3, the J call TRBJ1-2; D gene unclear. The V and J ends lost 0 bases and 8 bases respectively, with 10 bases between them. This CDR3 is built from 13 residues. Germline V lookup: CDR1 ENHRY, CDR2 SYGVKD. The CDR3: CAISESRPAGYTF. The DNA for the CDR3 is TGTGCCATCAGTGAGTCGAGGCCTGCGGGCTACACCTTC.

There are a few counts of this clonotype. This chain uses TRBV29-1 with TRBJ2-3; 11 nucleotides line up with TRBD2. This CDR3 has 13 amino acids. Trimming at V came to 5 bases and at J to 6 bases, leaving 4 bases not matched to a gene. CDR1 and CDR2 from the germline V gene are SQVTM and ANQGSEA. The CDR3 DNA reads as TGCAGCGTTCTAGCGGGGGGCGAGGATACGCAGTATTTT. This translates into CSVLAGGEDTQYF.

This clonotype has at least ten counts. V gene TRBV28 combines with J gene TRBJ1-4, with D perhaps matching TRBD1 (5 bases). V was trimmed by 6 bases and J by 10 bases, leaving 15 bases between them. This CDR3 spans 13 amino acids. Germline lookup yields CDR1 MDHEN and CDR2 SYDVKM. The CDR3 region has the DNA TGTGCCAGCAGACCGCCGGCGGGGGGAAAACTGTTTTTT. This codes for CASRPPAGGKLFF.

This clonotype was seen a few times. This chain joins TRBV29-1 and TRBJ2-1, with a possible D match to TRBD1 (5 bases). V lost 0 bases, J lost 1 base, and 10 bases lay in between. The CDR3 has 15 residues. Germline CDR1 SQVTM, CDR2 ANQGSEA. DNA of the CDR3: TGCAGCGTTGAAGATCTGGGGCGGTCCTACAATGAGCAGTTCTTC. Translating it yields CSVEDLGRSYNEQFF.

CDR3 coding DNA: TGCAGTGCTAGAGTTTCGGGCGGGGGTAGCTCCTACAATGAGCAGTTCTTC. Translated, it gives CSARVSGGGSSYNEQFF. J is TRBJ2-1 and V is TRBV20-1, with 7 bases matching TRBD2. The CDR3 extends over 17 amino acids. V lost 1 base and J lost 0; bases outside the gene matches: 9. The germline V gene encodes CDR1 DFQATT and CDR2 SNEGSKA (reference sequence).

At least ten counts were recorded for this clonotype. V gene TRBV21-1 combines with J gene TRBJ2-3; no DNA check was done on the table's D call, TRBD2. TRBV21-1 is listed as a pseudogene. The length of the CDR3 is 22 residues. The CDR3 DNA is TGTGCCAGCAGCAAATACCCCCCGGTTGGCACACGACTAGCGGGAGCTGGAGATACGCAGTATTTT. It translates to CASSKYPPVGTRLAGAGDTQYF.

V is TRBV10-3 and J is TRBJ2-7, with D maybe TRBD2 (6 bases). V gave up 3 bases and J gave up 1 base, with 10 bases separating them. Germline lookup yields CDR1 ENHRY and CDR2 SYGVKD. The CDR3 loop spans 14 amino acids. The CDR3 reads CAISDLRESYEQYF. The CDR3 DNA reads TGTGCCATCAGTGACCTTCGGGAGTCCTACGAGCAGTACTTC.

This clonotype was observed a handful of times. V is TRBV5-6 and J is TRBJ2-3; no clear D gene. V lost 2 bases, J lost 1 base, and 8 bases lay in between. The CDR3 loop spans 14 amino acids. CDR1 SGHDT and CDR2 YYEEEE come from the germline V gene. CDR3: CASSFRSGTDTQYF. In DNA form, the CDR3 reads TGTGCCAGCAGCTTCCGGTCGGGCACAGATACGCAGTATTTT.

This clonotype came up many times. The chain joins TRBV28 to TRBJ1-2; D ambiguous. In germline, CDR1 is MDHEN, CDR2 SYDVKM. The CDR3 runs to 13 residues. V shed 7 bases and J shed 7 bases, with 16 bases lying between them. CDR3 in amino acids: CASTTTTVAGYTF. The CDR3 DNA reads TGTGCCAGCACTACCACCACGGTCGCTGGCTACACCTTC.

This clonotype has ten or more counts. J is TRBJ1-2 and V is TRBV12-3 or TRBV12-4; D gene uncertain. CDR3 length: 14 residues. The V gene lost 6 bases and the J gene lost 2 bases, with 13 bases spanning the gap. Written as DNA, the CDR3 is TGTGCCAGCAGCCAAGCCGTCAGGAACTATGGCTACACCTTC. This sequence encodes CASSQAVRNYGYTF.

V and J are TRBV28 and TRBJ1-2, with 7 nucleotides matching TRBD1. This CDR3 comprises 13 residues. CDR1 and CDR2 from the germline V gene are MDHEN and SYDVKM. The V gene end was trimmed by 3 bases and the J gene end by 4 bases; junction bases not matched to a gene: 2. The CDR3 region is CASSLGDSYGYTF. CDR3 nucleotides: TGTGCCAGCAGTTTGGGGGACAGCTATGGCTACACCTTC.

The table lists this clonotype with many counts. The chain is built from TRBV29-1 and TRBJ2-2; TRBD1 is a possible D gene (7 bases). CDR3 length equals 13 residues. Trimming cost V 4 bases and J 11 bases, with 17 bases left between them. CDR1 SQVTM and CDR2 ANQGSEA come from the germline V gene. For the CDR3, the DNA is TGCAGCGTTGGCTTGCAGGGGGGTTATGAGCTGTTTTTT. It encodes CSVGLQGGYELFF.

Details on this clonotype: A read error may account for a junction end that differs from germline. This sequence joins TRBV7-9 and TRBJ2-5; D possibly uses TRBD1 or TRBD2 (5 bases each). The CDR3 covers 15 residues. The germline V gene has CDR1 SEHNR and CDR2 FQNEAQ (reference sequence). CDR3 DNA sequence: TGTGCCACCAGCCGACGCCGGGACGGTGAAGAGACCCAGTACTTC. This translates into CATSRRRDGEETQYF. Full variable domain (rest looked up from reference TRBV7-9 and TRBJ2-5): DTGVSQNPRHKITKRGQNVTFRCDPISEHNRLYWYRQTLGQGPEFLTYFQNEAQLEKSRLLSDRFSAERPKGSFSTLEIQRTEQGDSAMYLCATSRRRDGEETQYFGPGTRLLVL.

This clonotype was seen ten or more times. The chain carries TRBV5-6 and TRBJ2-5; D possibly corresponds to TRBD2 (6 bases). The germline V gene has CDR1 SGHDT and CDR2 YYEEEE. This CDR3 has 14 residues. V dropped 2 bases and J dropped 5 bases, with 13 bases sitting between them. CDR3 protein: CASSFRLGRETQYF. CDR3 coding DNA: TGTGCCAGCAGCTTCCGGCTAGGGAGGGAGACCCAGTACTTC.

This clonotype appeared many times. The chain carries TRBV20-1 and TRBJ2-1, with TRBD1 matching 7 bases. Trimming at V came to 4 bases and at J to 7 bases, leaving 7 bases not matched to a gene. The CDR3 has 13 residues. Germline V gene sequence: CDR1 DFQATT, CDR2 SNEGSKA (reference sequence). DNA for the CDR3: TGCAGTGCTACTGGACAGGCTTGGAATGAGCAGTTCTTC. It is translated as CSATGQAWNEQFF.

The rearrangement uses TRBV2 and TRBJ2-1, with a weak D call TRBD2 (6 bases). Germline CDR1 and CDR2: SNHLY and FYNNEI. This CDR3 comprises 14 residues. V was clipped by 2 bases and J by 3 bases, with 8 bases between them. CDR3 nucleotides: TGTGCCAGCAGTGAACTAGCGAACTACAATGAGCAGTTCTTC. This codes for CASSELANYNEQFF.

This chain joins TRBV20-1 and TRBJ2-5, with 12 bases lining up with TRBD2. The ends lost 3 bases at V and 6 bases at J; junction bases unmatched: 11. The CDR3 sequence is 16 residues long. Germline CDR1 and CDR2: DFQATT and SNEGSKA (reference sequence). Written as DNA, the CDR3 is TGCAGTGCTAGGGCCTCTAGCGGGGGGGCCGGGAAGACCCAGTACTTC. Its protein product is CSARASSGGAGKTQYF.

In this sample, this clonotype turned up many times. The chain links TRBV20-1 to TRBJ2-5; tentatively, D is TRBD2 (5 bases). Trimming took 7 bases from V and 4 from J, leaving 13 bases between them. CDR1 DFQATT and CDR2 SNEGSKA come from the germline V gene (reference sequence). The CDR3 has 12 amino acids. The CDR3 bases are TGCAGTGAGATCGGGATCGGAGAGACCCAGTACTTC. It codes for CSEIGIGETQYF.

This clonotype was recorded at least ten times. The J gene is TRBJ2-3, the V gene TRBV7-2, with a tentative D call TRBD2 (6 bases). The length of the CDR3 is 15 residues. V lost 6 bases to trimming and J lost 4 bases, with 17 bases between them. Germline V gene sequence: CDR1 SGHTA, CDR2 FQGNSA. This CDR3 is CASSIGGVGADTQYF. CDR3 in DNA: TGTGCCAGCAGTATAGGAGGGGTTGGCGCAGATACGCAGTATTTT.

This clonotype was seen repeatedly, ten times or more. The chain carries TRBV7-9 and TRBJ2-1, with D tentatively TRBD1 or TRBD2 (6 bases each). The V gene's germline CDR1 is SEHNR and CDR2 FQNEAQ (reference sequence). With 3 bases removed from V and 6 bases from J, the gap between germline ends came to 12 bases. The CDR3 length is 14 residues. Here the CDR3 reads CASSFLGGGNEQFF. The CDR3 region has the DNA TGTGCCAGCAGCTTTTTGGGGGGCGGCAATGAGCAGTTCTTC.

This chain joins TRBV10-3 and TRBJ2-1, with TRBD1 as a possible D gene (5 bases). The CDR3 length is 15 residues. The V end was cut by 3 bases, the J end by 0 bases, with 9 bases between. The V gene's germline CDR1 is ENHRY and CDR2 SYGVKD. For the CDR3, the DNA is TGTGCCATCAGTGATCACAGGAGCTCCTACAATGAGCAGTTCTTC. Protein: CAISDHRSSYNEQFF.